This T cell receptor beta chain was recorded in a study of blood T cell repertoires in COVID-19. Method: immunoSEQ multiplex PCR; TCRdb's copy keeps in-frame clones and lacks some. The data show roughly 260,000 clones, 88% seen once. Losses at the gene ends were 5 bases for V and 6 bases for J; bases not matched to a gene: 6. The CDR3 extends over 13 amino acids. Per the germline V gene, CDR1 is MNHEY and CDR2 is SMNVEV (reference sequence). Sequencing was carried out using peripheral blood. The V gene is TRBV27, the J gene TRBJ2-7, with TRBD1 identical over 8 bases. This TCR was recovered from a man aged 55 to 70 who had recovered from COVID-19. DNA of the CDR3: TGTGCCAGCAGTCGATATGGACAGGGCGAGCAGTACTTC. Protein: CASSRYGQGEQYF.